This record looks at one T cell receptor beta chain sequence and its context. These data are taken from a study of cytomegalovirus exposure and HLA in healthy donors. 60 Vbeta and 13 Jbeta primers were used in PCR. In the authors' workflow: Later, an analysis found 65 million to 85 million unique TCR beta chains, and about 9.9 million of these were shared. Profiling relied on immunoSEQ multiplex PCR, and the TCRdb table lists in-frame clones only, not all of them. V, J and clone size are taken as reported in that table, and D and trimming were inferred from the DNA itself. This sample has approximately 180,000 clones, with roughly 80% found just once. The sequence derives from a man under 40 in good health and CMV-seropositive. Sequenced input: PBMCs.

CDR3 nucleotide sequence: TGTGCCAGCATGGACAGGGGTGTGCTAAGTGGTGGCTACACCTTC. This codes for CASMDRGVLSGGYTF. This chain links TRBV2 with TRBJ1-2, with 9 bases lining up with TRBD1. V shed 7 bases, J shed 7 bases, and the junction held 13 bases outside the gene matches. This CDR3 region has 15 residues. CDR1 is SNHLY, CDR2 FYNNEI, per germline.